This TCR beta chain appears in the sequencing data of a study of patients and donors after allogeneic stem cell transplantation. This clonotype was detected only a few times. TCRdb reprocessed the RT-PCR reads via MiXCR and lists one record per CDR3 protein. The sample gives 900,000 to 1,000,000 distinct CDR3 sequences, about a sixth of which show up once; roughly 6% is in the top ten. CDR3 size: 17 residues. With 6 bases clipped from V and 1 base from J, the junction kept 9 bases outside the gene matches. Per the germline V gene, CDR1 is KGHSH and CDR2 is LQKENI. The chain combines TRBV18 with TRBJ2-7; 13 positions match TRBD2. This receptor was obtained from a human donor who was either an allogeneic HSCT recipient or a stem cell or donor lymphocyte infusion donor (not recorded which). It is not recorded whose cells these are; they may come from a transplant donor. Sequencing used blood, either unsorted or a sorted T cell fraction (not recorded which). CDR3 protein: CASSPELAGGRSYEQYF. The CDR3 bases are TGTGCCAGCTCTCCGGAACTAGCGGGAGGGAGGTCCTACGAGCAGTACTTC. Drawing the rest from reference TRBV18 and TRBJ2-7, the complete variable domain is NAGVMQNPRHLVRRRGQEARLRCSPMKGHSHVYWYRQLPEEGLKFMVYLQKENIIDESGMPKERFSAEFPKEGPSILRIQQVVRGDSAAYFCASSPELAGGRSYEQYFGPGTRLTVT.